This T cell receptor (beta chain) is from a study of cytomegalovirus exposure and HLA in healthy donors. General study points: HLA restriction was apparent for most CMV-associated TCR beta chains in a later analysis. Follow-up analysis later connected one missense variant in DCLRE1C with trimming of TCR beta V- and J-genes. Segments of the TCR beta V type were, in most cases, productive about 90% or about 30% of the time in an earlier analysis. Three CMV-associated chains proved CMV antigen-specific in vitro.

The study ran its PCR with 60 Vbeta and 13 Jbeta primers. Here immunoSEQ multiplex PCR was the method, and the copy in TCRdb shows in-frame clones only, minus some. The sample yields 90,000 or so clones, over 75% seen once. On this clone itself: Its antigen remains unknown.

Sequenced material: PBMCs. The clonotype comes from a boy younger than 18 in good health and CMV-seronegative.

The CDR3 DNA reads as TGCGCCAGCAGCTTGCCACAGACAAATGAGGAGCAGTTCTTC. It translates to CASSLPQTNEEQFF. The rearrangement joins TRBV5-1 to TRBJ2-1; no firm D call. Germline V gene lookup returns CDR1 SGHRS and CDR2 YFSETQ. Trimming left V 1 base short and J 10 bases short, with 15 bases between. The CDR3 is 14 residues long.